The 29 T cell receptor beta chains below come from one sample, sequenced in a study of T cell responses to AZD1222 COVID-19 vaccine. Sequenced by immunoSEQ multiplex PCR; TCRdb stores in-frame clones only, minus some. The sample lists about 110,000 clones, over 80% seen once, with less than 7.5% in the top ten. The sequencing used peripheral blood, collected 28 days after the second AZD1222 dose. These receptor sequences come from an adult who received the AZD1222 COVID-19 vaccine.

V and J are TRBV10-1 and TRBJ2-3; TRBD2 agrees at 15 bases. Per germline, CDR1 WNHNN and CDR2 SYGVQD (reference sequence). V shed 2 bases and J 0 bases; nucleotides not matched to a gene: 6. The CDR3 runs to 19 residues. CDR3 loop: CASSEPRTSGRGSTDTQYF. The CDR3, as DNA: TGCGCCAGCAGTGAGCCTCGGACTAGCGGGAGGGGGAGCACAGATACGCAGTATTTT.

The gene calls are TRBV28 and TRBJ1-6; 7 positions agree with TRBD1. The length of the CDR3 is 15 residues. CDR1 is MDHEN and CDR2 is SYDVKM in the germline V gene. With V trimmed by 2 bases and J by 7 bases, 5 bases remained unmatched. CDR3 residues: CASSLVGGYNSPLHF. The CDR3 DNA follows: TGTGCCAGCAGTTTAGTAGGGGGCTACAATTCACCCCTCCACTTT. Full variable domain (remainder filled in from reference TRBV28 and TRBJ1-6): DVKVTQSSRYLVKRTGEKVFLECVQDMDHENMFWYRQDPGLGLRLIYFSYDVKMKEKGDIPEGYSVSREKKERFSLILESASTNQTSMYLCASSLVGGYNSPLHFGNGTRLTVT.

V and J are TRBV11-3 and TRBJ1-1, with D possibly being TRBD1 (5 bases). This CDR3 has 14 amino acids. V was trimmed by 3 bases and J by 4 bases, leaving 12 bases between them. Germline-derived CDR1 and CDR2 are SGHNT and YENEEA. The CDR3 DNA sequence: TGTGCCAGCAGCTTCGGGGACGGAGCCACTGAAGCTTTCTTT. Its protein is CASSFGDGATEAFF.

This chain links TRBV5-4 with TRBJ1-2; 9 bases match TRBD1. CDR1 is SGHNT and CDR2 is YYREEE in the germline V gene (reference sequence). V lost 4 bases to trimming and J lost 5 bases; unmatched junction nucleotides: 6. The length of the CDR3 is 14 residues. CDR3 coding DNA: TGTGCCAGCAGCGTGACAGGGGGTCAGTATGGCTACACCTTC. Its protein product is CASSVTGGQYGYTF.

This rearrangement joins TRBV27 to TRBJ1-4, with D perhaps TRBD1 (5 bases). V was shortened by 4 bases and J by 7 bases, with 19 bases between the two germline ends. The CDR3 runs 16 residues. Per the germline V gene, CDR1 is MNHEY and CDR2 is SMNVEV (reference sequence). The CDR3 protein is CASSSVWAGFSEKLFF. CDR3 nucleotides: TGTGCCAGCAGTTCAGTGTGGGCAGGGTTTAGTGAAAAACTGTTTTTT.

This sequence joins TRBV6-5 and TRBJ2-1; 11 positions agree with TRBD2. CDR1 MNHEY and CDR2 SVGAGI come from the germline V gene. The CDR3 contains 14 residues. The V gene end was trimmed by 6 bases and the J gene end by 9 bases; junction bases not matched to a gene: 7. In DNA form, the CDR3 reads TGTGCCAGCAGCCTTAGCGGGGGGGCCTCTGAGCAGTTCTTC. As protein: CASSLSGGASEQFF.

This chain connects TRBV6-5 to TRBJ2-7; weak D call: TRBD2 (6 bases). The CDR3 runs to 14 residues. The V end lost 8 bases, the J end lost 5 bases, and 19 bases lay between the germline ends. Per germline, CDR1 MNHEY and CDR2 SVGAGI. CDR3 region: CASSPVGGTHEQYF. In nucleotides, the CDR3 is TGTGCCAGCTCCCCAGTGGGGGGTACTCACGAGCAGTACTTC.

This chain uses TRBV5-1 with TRBJ2-7; 13 nucleotides match TRBD2. The CDR3 is made up of 15 amino acids. V dropped 4 bases and J dropped 5; count of bases not matched to a gene: 6. The germline V gene has CDR1 SGHRS and CDR2 YFSETQ. CDR3 DNA sequence: TGCGCCAGCAGCGTAACTAGCGGGAGGGAACACGAGCAGTACTTC. Protein product: CASSVTSGREHEQYF.

CDR3 region: CASSHGLAGGETQYF. The DNA for the CDR3 is TGCGCCAGCAGCCACGGACTAGCGGGAGGGGAGACCCAGTACTTC. V gene TRBV4-1 combines with J gene TRBJ2-5, with 15 bases that match TRBD2. The CDR3 covers 15 residues. The V and J ends lost 3 bases and 5 bases, in that order; junction bases with no gene match: 1. The V gene's germline CDR1 is MGHRA and CDR2 YSYEKL.

This chain uses TRBV23-1 with TRBJ1-2; D gene ambiguous. TRBV23-1 qualifies as an ORF whose function is uncertain. Trimming removed 2 bases from V and 4 bases from J, with 8 bases in between. The CDR3 extends over 13 amino acids. The CDR3 reads CASSQRTAYGYTF. As DNA, the CDR3 is TGCGCCAGCAGTCAAAGGACGGCCTATGGCTACACCTTC.

The genes are TRBV4-1 and TRBJ2-7, with a weak D call TRBD1 (6 bases). This CDR3 region has 15 residues. Trimming took 3 bases from V and 3 from J, leaving 15 bases between them. CDR1 MGHRA and CDR2 YSYEKL come from the germline V gene. Here the CDR3 DNA reads TGCGCCAGCAGCCAGGCCGGACAGAAAATCTACGAGCAGTACTTC. Its translation: CASSQAGQKIYEQYF.

The chain uses TRBV7-9 and TRBJ2-2, with TRBD1 matching over 7 bases. Losses at the gene ends were 8 bases for V and 4 bases for J; bases not matched to a gene: 10. The V gene's germline CDR1 is SEHNR and CDR2 FQNEAQ (reference sequence). This CDR3 is 15 amino acids long. The CDR3 spells CASPDRDSSTGELFF. The CDR3 DNA follows: TGTGCCAGCCCAGACCGGGACAGTTCCACCGGGGAGCTGTTTTTT.

This CDR3 reads CSATPGGTYEQYF. CDR3 DNA sequence: TGCAGCGCAACCCCGGGGGGCACTTACGAGCAGTACTTC. V usage is TRBV29-1 and J usage is TRBJ2-7, with D possibly matching TRBD2 (7 bases). The CDR3 covers 13 residues. CDR1 is SQVTM, CDR2 ANQGSEA, per germline. Trimming left V 7 bases short and J 4 bases short, with 17 bases between.

V is TRBV5-1 and J is TRBJ1-2, with D maybe TRBD1 (6 bases). This CDR3 comprises 13 residues. V lost 3 bases to trimming and J lost 8 bases, with 14 bases between them. Germline V gene lookup returns CDR1 SGHRS and CDR2 YFSETQ. CDR3 coding DNA: TGCGCCAGCAGCTCGGGACACTCCGACGGCTACACCTTC. It codes for CASSSGHSDGYTF.

The rearrangement joins TRBV28 to TRBJ2-1; perhaps TRBD2 as D (6 bases). CDR3 length: 16 amino acids. V was clipped by 6 bases and J by 4 bases, with 19 bases between them. Germline assignment: CDR1 MDHEN and CDR2 SYDVKM. Here the CDR3 reads CASSSRRGPLYNEQFF. Here the CDR3 DNA reads TGTGCCAGCAGCTCTAGGAGGGGACCCCTTTACAATGAGCAGTTCTTC. Full variable domain (rest looked up from reference TRBV28 and TRBJ2-1): DVKVTQSSRYLVKRTGEKVFLECVQDMDHENMFWYRQDPGLGLRLIYFSYDVKMKEKGDIPEGYSVSREKKERFSLILESASTNQTSMYLCASSSRRGPLYNEQFFGPGTRLTVL.

The chain is built from TRBV5-1 and TRBJ2-3; 8 bases match TRBD2. The CDR3 is made up of 17 amino acids. The trim removed 0 bases at V and 6 bases at J, leaving 12 bases unmatched. Germline V CDR1 and CDR2: SGHRS, YFSETQ. The CDR3 DNA sequence: TGCGCCAGCAGCTTGGCTCGCGGGGGGCCCTTGGCGGATACGCAGTATTTT. Protein: CASSLARGGPLADTQYF.

This clone was counted a single time. V usage is TRBV24-1 and J usage is TRBJ2-2; TRBD2 agrees at 12 bases. This CDR3 has 17 amino acids. The germline V gene has CDR1 KGHDR and CDR2 SFDVKD. The V gene end was trimmed by 7 bases and the J gene end by 6 bases; junction bases not matched to a gene: 11. The DNA for the CDR3 is TGTGCCACCAGATGGACTAGCGGGATCTGTATACCCGGGGAGCTGTTTTTT. It codes for CATRWTSGICIPGELFF.

This clone was picked up one time. The chain combines TRBV27 with TRBJ1-4; D gene uncertain. CDR1 is MNHEY, CDR2 SMNVEV, per germline (reference sequence). CDR3 length: 13 amino acids. V was cut by 8 bases and J by 7 bases, with 14 bases left in between. CDR3 region: CASGPPRSEKLFF. The CDR3 DNA sequence: TGTGCCAGCGGACCCCCTCGAAGTGAAAAACTGTTTTTT.

V and J are TRBV24-1 and TRBJ2-1; tentative D call: TRBD2 (7 bases). The CDR3 has 16 amino acids. The germline V gene has CDR1 KGHDR and CDR2 SFDVKD. V gave up 3 bases and J gave up 4 bases, with 15 bases separating them. CDR3 nucleotides: TGTGCCACCAGTGATGGGGGAGGGGGGCCGTACAATGAGCAGTTCTTC. Translation gives CATSDGGGGPYNEQFF.

A single count supports this clone. The V call is TRBV27, the J call TRBJ2-7, with 8 bases identical to TRBD1. The CDR3 has 14 residues. After removal of 5 bases from V and 3 bases from J, the junction contained 6 bases not matched to a gene. CDR1 is MNHEY, CDR2 SMNVEV, per germline (reference sequence). The CDR3 loop reads CASSPGGSHYEQYF. In DNA, the CDR3 is TGTGCCAGCAGTCCAGGGGGCTCACACTACGAGCAGTACTTC.

This clone showed up just once. The chain is built from TRBV19 and TRBJ1-3; 9 bases are a match to TRBD1. CDR1 and CDR2 (germline): LNHDA, SQIVND (reference sequence). The CDR3 has 15 amino acids. The junction had 7 bases not matched to a gene; V was cut back by 6 bases and J by 4 bases. The CDR3 bases are TGTGCCAGTAGCCGACAGGGGGATAACGGAAACACCATATATTTT. It is translated as CASSRQGDNGNTIYF.

This clone appeared once. The chain has TRBV11-2 and TRBJ2-7, with unresolved D. CDR1 is SGHAT and CDR2 is FQNNGV in the germline V gene. Trimming removed 3 bases at V and 3 bases at J, with 12 bases between. The length of the CDR3 is 14 residues. The CDR3 DNA sequence: TGTGCCAGCAGCTTCCACACAGATGGCTACGAGCAGTACTTC. Translation: CASSFHTDGYEQYF.

V and J are TRBV6-2 or TRBV6-3 and TRBJ2-2, with D perhaps TRBD1 or TRBD2 (6 bases each). The CDR3 sequence is 16 residues long. CDR1 is MNHEY and CDR2 is SVGEGT in the germline V gene. Trimming took 2 bases from V and 4 from J, leaving 14 bases between them. In DNA form, the CDR3 reads TGTGCCAGCAGTTACAGAGGGGGGCGTGGCACCGGGGAGCTGTTTTTT. Its translation: CASSYRGGRGTGELFF.

The chain is built from TRBV5-8 and TRBJ2-1, with 7 bases fitting TRBD1. CDR3 size: 14 residues. The germline V gene encodes CDR1 SGHTS and CDR2 YDEGEE. V shed 4 bases and J 1 base; nucleotides not matched to a gene: 2. In DNA, the CDR3 is TGTGCCAGCAGCGGGGGACAGTCCTACAATGAGCAGTTCTTC. This sequence encodes CASSGGQSYNEQFF. Together with reference TRBV5-8 and TRBJ2-1, the CDR3 gives the full variable domain: EAGVTQSPTHLIKTRGQQATLRCSPISGHTSVYWYQQALGLGLQFLLWYDEGEERNRGNFPPRFSGRQFPNYSSELNVNALELEDSALYLCASSGGQSYNEQFFGPGTRLTVL.

This sequence joins TRBV6-1 and TRBJ2-1; TRBD2 aligns across 9 bases. Germline V gene data show CDR1 as MNHNS and CDR2 as SASEGT. The CDR3 spans 12 residues. The CDR3 reads CAGGLASNEQFF. Written as DNA, the CDR3 is TGTGCGGGGGGACTAGCATCCAATGAGCAGTTCTTC.

The rearrangement uses TRBV19 and TRBJ2-1; possibly TRBD1 for D (6 bases). The V end was cut by 6 bases, the J end by 7 bases, with 16 bases between. The CDR3 has 14 amino acids. From germline, CDR1 is LNHDA and CDR2 SQIVND (reference sequence). The CDR3 sequence is CASRATRGNNEQFF. The CDR3 nucleotides are TGTGCCAGTAGGGCAACTAGGGGGAATAATGAGCAGTTCTTC. Combining the CDR3 with reference TRBV19 and TRBJ2-1 gives the whole variable domain DGGITQSPKYLFRKEGQNVTLSCEQNLNHDAMYWYRQDPGQGLRLIYYSQIVNDFQKGDIAEGYSVSREKKESFPLTVTSAQKNPTAFYLCASRATRGNNEQFFGPGTRLTVL.

This clone was observed a single time. For the CDR3, the DNA is TGCGCCAGCAGCCAAGTCGGTATGAGGACAGGGGCCCTGAGGGGTCAGCCCCAGCATTTT. This encodes CASSQVGMRTGALRGQPQHF. J is TRBJ1-5 and V is TRBV4-1; TRBD1 aligns across 9 bases. The germline gives CDR1 MGHRA, CDR2 YSYEKL. V was pared by 1 base and J by 6 bases, with 19 bases of the junction left unmatched. The CDR3 is 20 amino acids.

The chain links TRBV13 to TRBJ1-3; D not certain. Germline CDR1 is PRHDT and CDR2 is FYEKMQ (reference sequence). V was cut by 4 bases and J by 0 bases, with 10 bases left in between. The CDR3 is made up of 15 amino acids. The CDR3 coding sequence is TGTGCCAGCAGCTGGGGTCTTTCCTCTGGAAACACCATATATTTT. Its translation is CASSWGLSSGNTIYF. Combining the CDR3 with reference TRBV13 and TRBJ1-3 gives the whole variable domain AAGVIQSPRHLIKEKRETATLKCYPIPRHDTVYWYQQGPGQDPQFLISFYEKMQSDKGSIPDRFSAQQFSDYHSELNMSSLELGDSALYFCASSWGLSSGNTIYFGEGSWLTVV.

The rearrangement joins TRBV5-4 to TRBJ2-7; D is possibly TRBD2 (6 bases). The germline V gene encodes CDR1 SGHNT and CDR2 YYREEE (reference sequence). Trimming cost V 5 bases and J 4 bases, with 10 bases left between them. The CDR3 covers 12 residues. The CDR3 region is CASSGTAYEQYF. The CDR3 DNA sequence: TGTGCCAGCAGTGGGACTGCATACGAGCAGTACTTC.